The clone carrying this TCR beta chain turned up a few times. The antigen remains undetermined. These data belong to a study of spatial heterogeneity in lung cancer. Study-wide points: Resection blood, more than follow-up blood, showed ubiquitous expanded tumor TCRs.

The CDR3 contains 14 residues. Germline-derived CDR1 and CDR2 are DFQATT and SNEGSKA (reference sequence). Trimming removed 3 bases from V and 3 bases from J; junction bases left unmatched: 7. Time point here: sample taken at primary tumor resection. Unsorted whole RNA of tumor, nontumor lung or frozen PBMC was sequenced. The donor population consisted of roughly 70 patients with untreated, early-stage non-small cell lung cancer. In the library, each TCR cDNA molecule bore its own unique molecular identifier. TCRdb called the 5' RACE reads again in MiXCR, with one record for every CDR3 protein. The sample consists of about 7,000 distinct CDR3 sequences, over 15% of them appearing once.

The sample in question was PBMCs, obtained at surgery. The genes are TRBV20-1 and TRBJ2-5; 7 bases align to TRBD2. The clonotype comes from a female donor with early-stage non-small cell lung cancer. CDR3 bases: TGCAGTGCTAGGAGGGCGGGGGAGAAAGAGACCCAGTACTTC. This encodes CSARRAGEKETQYF.